The 5 T cell receptor beta chains below were found in one sample sequenced in a study of identical twins. MiXCR, applied by TCRdb to the 5' RACE reads, yields one record per CDR3 protein. Seen here are hundreds of thousands of distinct CDR3 sequences, more than 6.5% observed once, and the top ten hold 0.98%. These data are also associated with another study on yellow fever vaccine responses in identical twins.

The sequenced material came from PBMCs. These TCRs come from a woman aged 18-30 years in good health.

This clonotype occurred many times. This rearrangement joins TRBV20-1 to TRBJ2-5, with TRBD2 matching over 8 bases. CDR1 is DFQATT, CDR2 SNEGSKA, per germline (reference sequence). Trimming at V came to 6 bases and at J to 2 bases, leaving 2 bases not matched to a gene. CDR3 size: 12 residues. The CDR3 spells CSAEREQETQYF. The CDR3 DNA sequence: TGCAGTGCAGAGCGGGAGCAAGAGACCCAGTACTTC.

This chain links TRBV4-1 with TRBJ2-3, with TRBD2 identical over 8 bases. Germline V gene sequence: CDR1 MGHRA, CDR2 YSYEKL. Germline trimming cut 0 bases from V and 0 bases from J; bases unmatched to any gene: 5. This CDR3 region has 17 residues. CDR3: CASSQDQLAESTDTQYF. The CDR3 region has the DNA TGCGCCAGCAGCCAAGATCAACTAGCGGAGAGCACAGATACGCAGTATTTT.

This rearrangement joins TRBV18 to TRBJ2-1, with TRBD2 as a possible D gene (6 bases). The CDR3 totals 16 residues. V lost 2 bases, J lost 8 bases, and 19 bases lay in between. Germline V gives CDR1 KGHSH, CDR2 LQKENI. The CDR3 sequence is CASSPLGGAIGDEQFF. CDR3 coding DNA: TGTGCCAGCTCACCATTAGGAGGGGCAATAGGCGATGAGCAGTTCTTC.

This clonotype came up a few times. The chain uses TRBV20-1 and TRBJ1-5, with D tentatively TRBD1 (5 bases). This CDR3 has 16 residues. V was trimmed by 3 bases and J by 3 bases, leaving 18 bases between them. CDR1 and CDR2 from the germline V gene are DFQATT and SNEGSKA (reference sequence). CDR3: CSARVAGRTDNQPQHF. For the CDR3, the DNA is TGCAGTGCTAGGGTAGCGGGACGGACCGACAATCAGCCCCAGCATTTT.

This clonotype was seen at least ten times. J is TRBJ1-6 and V is TRBV30; D call uncertain. The CDR3 length is 13 residues. V was pared by 1 base and J by 9 bases, with 10 bases between. Germline CDR1 and CDR2: GTSNPN and SVGIG (reference sequence). CDR3 protein: CAWSEVRSSPLHF. The CDR3 nucleotides are TGTGCCTGGAGTGAAGTCAGGAGTTCACCCCTCCACTTT. Drawing the rest from reference TRBV30 and TRBJ1-6, the complete variable domain is SQTIHQWPATLVQPVGSPLSLECTVEGTSNPNLYWYRQAAGRGLQLLFYSVGIGQISSEVPQNLSASRPQDRQFILSSKKLLLSDSGFYLCAWSEVRSSPLHFGNGTRLTVT.